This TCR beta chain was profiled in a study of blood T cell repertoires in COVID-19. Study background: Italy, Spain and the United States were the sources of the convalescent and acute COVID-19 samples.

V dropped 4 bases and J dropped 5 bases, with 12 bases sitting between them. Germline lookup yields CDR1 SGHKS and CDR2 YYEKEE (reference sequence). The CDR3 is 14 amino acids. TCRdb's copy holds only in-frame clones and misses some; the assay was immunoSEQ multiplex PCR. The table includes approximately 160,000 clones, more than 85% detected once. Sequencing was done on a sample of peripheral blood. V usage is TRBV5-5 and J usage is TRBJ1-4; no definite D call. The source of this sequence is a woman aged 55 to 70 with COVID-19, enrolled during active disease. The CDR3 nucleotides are TGTGCCAGCAGCCGCGGAAATGCCAATGAAAAACTGTTTTTT. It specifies CASSRGNANEKLFF.